Presented here are 21 T cell receptor beta chains from one specimen sequenced in a study of T-cell reconstitution after alpha-beta-depleted transplantation in children. Library preparation (for TCRbeta) was performed with unique molecular identifiers. A single record per CDR3 protein comes from TCRdb applying MiXCR to the PCR reads. The sample contains 450,000 to 500,000 distinct CDR3 sequences, around 13% of which appear only once. The input for sequencing was PBMCs from the stem cell graft donor, taken from the stem cell graft. These receptors were taken from a human donor who donated a stem cell graft to a child with combined immunodeficiency.

This clonotype was detected only a few times. The rearrangement links TRBV9 to TRBJ2-5, with D perhaps matching TRBD2 (6 bases). CDR3 length equals 15 residues. Trimming stripped 4 bases from V and 1 base from J, with 14 bases between. In germline, CDR1 is SGDLS, CDR2 YYNGEE. The CDR3 bases are TGTGCCAGCAGCCCGGTGGGACTGATCCAAGAGACCCAGTACTTC. This encodes CASSPVGLIQETQYF.

V usage is TRBV19 and J usage is TRBJ1-2; tentative D call: TRBD1 (5 bases). Trimming cost V 7 bases and J 8 bases, with 20 bases left between them. Germline CDR1 is LNHDA and CDR2 is SQIVND (reference sequence). This CDR3 has 14 amino acids. The DNA of the CDR3 is TGTGCCAGTAACATGGGGGTAGGGAGAAAAGGCTACACCTTC. This codes for CASNMGVGRKGYTF.

The chain couples TRBV4-3 to TRBJ2-5, with D tentatively TRBD1 (5 bases). CDR1 and CDR2 from the germline V gene are LGHNA and YSLEER. CDR3 size: 15 residues. The V end was cut by 1 base, the J end by 0 bases, with 9 bases between. The CDR3 sequence: CASSQGPGYQETQYF. In nucleotides, the CDR3 is TGCGCCAGCAGCCAAGGTCCAGGGTACCAAGAGACCCAGTACTTC.

This clonotype was observed at least ten times. V gene TRBV7-9 combines with J gene TRBJ2-3; tentative D call: TRBD1 (5 bases). Per the germline V gene, CDR1 is SEHNR and CDR2 is FQNEAQ (reference sequence). The V gene lost 5 bases and the J gene lost 1 base, with 10 bases spanning the gap. The CDR3 is 14 amino acids. This CDR3 is CASSPPQGTDTQYF. The DNA of the CDR3 is TGTGCCAGCAGCCCGCCACAGGGCACAGATACGCAGTATTTT.

This clonotype has only a few counts. The chain uses TRBV25-1 and TRBJ1-1; D remains unclear. Germline loops: CDR1 MGHDK, CDR2 SYGVNS. The CDR3 length is 15 residues. V lost 0 bases and J lost 0, with 8 bases in between. CDR3 sequence: CASSEYLGLNTEAFF. The CDR3 DNA reads as TGTGCCAGCAGTGAATATCTGGGGTTGAACACTGAAGCTTTCTTT.

The table lists this clonotype with many counts. This chain joins TRBV6-4 and TRBJ2-4; 11 positions agree with TRBD1. Germline V gene sequence: CDR1 MRHNA, CDR2 SNTAGT. V gave up 6 bases and J gave up 10 bases; unmatched junction bases: 5. The CDR3 has 13 residues. The CDR3 reads CASSQDRGQIQYF. The CDR3 bases are TGTGCCAGCAGCCAGGACAGGGGGCAAATTCAGTACTTC.

This sequence joins TRBV28 and TRBJ2-5, with 8 positions matching TRBD2. This CDR3 region has 14 residues. Germline CDR1 reads MDHEN; CDR2 reads SYDVKM. The V and J ends lost 6 bases and 1 base, in that order; junction bases with no gene match: 4. The CDR3 bases are TGTGCCAGCAGATCGACTAGCGCCCAAGAGACCCAGTACTTC. It yields the protein CASRSTSAQETQYF. Filled out from reference TRBV28 and TRBJ2-5, the complete variable domain reads DVKVTQSSRYLVKRTGEKVFLECVQDMDHENMFWYRQDPGLGLRLIYFSYDVKMKEKGDIPEGYSVSREKKERFSLILESASTNQTSMYLCASRSTSAQETQYFGPGTRLLVL.

This clonotype appeared a few times. The chain employs TRBV10-3 and TRBJ1-2; a weak D match, TRBD1 (5 bases). Germline lookup yields CDR1 ENHRY and CDR2 SYGVKD. The V and J ends lost 0 bases and 5 bases respectively, with 22 bases between them. The CDR3 is 18 residues long. CDR3 sequence (DNA): TGTGCCATCAGTGAGTCCGGGGGAGTAGGTCTAGGGTCTTATGGCTACACCTTC. It specifies CAISESGGVGLGSYGYTF.

This clonotype has only a few counts. V is TRBV12-3 or TRBV12-4 and J is TRBJ2-4; 9 bases are a match to TRBD1. V dropped 2 bases and J dropped 6; count of bases not matched to a gene: 5. This CDR3 contains 15 residues. The CDR3 DNA reads TGTGCCAGCAGTTTAAGTCCGACAGGGGGAAACATTCAGTACTTC. It encodes CASSLSPTGGNIQYF.

This clonotype was counted at least ten times. The chain uses TRBV12-3 or TRBV12-4 and TRBJ2-6; D is unresolved. V dropped 6 bases and J dropped 0 bases, with 12 bases sitting between them. CDR3 length equals 16 residues. The CDR3 bases are TGTGCCAGCAGCTTGGCTGGAAACTCTGGGGCCAACGTCCTGACTTTC. Residues: CASSLAGNSGANVLTF.

This clonotype was seen more than once but under ten times. The genes are TRBV28 and TRBJ2-1; 8 bases are shared with TRBD1. After removal of 6 bases from V and 4 bases from J, the junction contained 8 bases not matched to a gene. The CDR3 runs to 15 residues. Per the germline V gene, CDR1 is MDHEN and CDR2 is SYDVKM. The CDR3 sequence: CASRVHRDRYNEQFF. In DNA form, the CDR3 reads TGTGCCAGCAGGGTTCACCGGGACAGGTACAATGAGCAGTTCTTC. Combining the CDR3 with reference TRBV28 and TRBJ2-1 gives the whole variable domain DVKVTQSSRYLVKRTGEKVFLECVQDMDHENMFWYRQDPGLGLRLIYFSYDVKMKEKGDIPEGYSVSREKKERFSLILESASTNQTSMYLCASRVHRDRYNEQFFGPGTRLTVL.

This clonotype was observed a few times. This chain uses TRBV20-1 with TRBJ2-7; 9 bases are a match to TRBD1. The CDR3 covers 15 residues. CDR1 is DFQATT and CDR2 is SNEGSKA in the germline V gene (reference sequence). The V and J ends lost 1 base and 3 bases, in that order; junction bases with no gene match: 7. CDR3: CSARVMRDRDYEQYF. In DNA form, the CDR3 reads TGCAGTGCTAGAGTAATGCGGGACAGGGACTACGAGCAGTACTTC.

At least ten counts were recorded for this clonotype. The chain carries TRBV12-3 or TRBV12-4 and TRBJ2-1; 10 nucleotides line up with TRBD2. CDR3 length: 13 residues. The V and J ends lost 1 base and 13 bases, in that order; junction bases with no gene match: 4. The CDR3 spells CASSLVAGGLQFF. CDR3 nucleotides: TGTGCCAGCAGTTTAGTAGCGGGGGGTCTCCAGTTCTTC.

This clonotype was seen at least ten times. This chain uses TRBV7-3 with TRBJ2-1; 9 nucleotides line up with TRBD2. Germline CDR1 SGHTA, CDR2 FQGTGA. The CDR3 contains 19 residues. V shed 1 base and J 0 bases; nucleotides not matched to a gene: 10. The CDR3 reads CASSLSPRLAESSYNEQFF. CDR3 DNA sequence: TGTGCCAGCAGCTTAAGCCCTAGACTAGCGGAAAGCTCCTACAATGAGCAGTTCTTC.

A few counts support this clonotype. The gene calls are TRBV12-3 or TRBV12-4 and TRBJ2-3; 13 bases line up with TRBD2. Trimming cost V 5 bases and J 5 bases; bases outside gene matches: 7. There are 16 residues in the CDR3. CDR3 in DNA: TGTGCCAGCAGTGTCTCTGGACTAGCGGGAGTAGATACGCAGTATTTT. Amino acid sequence: CASSVSGLAGVDTQYF.

In its sample, this clonotype was seen many times. The rearrangement joins TRBV6-2 or TRBV6-3 to TRBJ2-5; D is tentatively TRBD1 or TRBD2 (5 bases each). CDR1 MNHEY and CDR2 SVGEGT come from the germline V gene. The CDR3 is made up of 14 amino acids. Between the trimmed V and J ends, which lost 5 bases and 2 bases, there was a span of 12 bases. CDR3 DNA sequence: TGTGCCAGCAGTCCTAGGGACGTTCAAGAGACCCAGTACTTC. Protein sequence: CASSPRDVQETQYF.

The J gene is TRBJ2-3, the V gene TRBV6-2 or TRBV6-3; 8 positions agree with TRBD1. Germline trimming cut 5 bases from V and 1 base from J; bases unmatched to any gene: 8. CDR1 is MNHEY and CDR2 is SVGEGT in the germline V gene. This CDR3 contains 16 residues. CDR3 amino acids: CASSDRGRRGTDTQYF. As DNA, the CDR3 is TGTGCCAGCAGTGACAGGGGTCGGCGCGGCACAGATACGCAGTATTTT.

The J gene is TRBJ2-7, the V gene TRBV4-3; no definite D call. V was clipped by 0 bases and J by 0 bases, with 12 bases between them. Germline-derived CDR1 and CDR2 are LGHNA and YSLEER. CDR3 length: 16 amino acids. Here the CDR3 DNA reads TGCGCCAGCAGCCAAGATTTTACCGGAAGCTCCTACGAGCAGTACTTC. Amino acid sequence: CASSQDFTGSSYEQYF.

This CDR3 is CSPLQGATYEQYF. DNA of the CDR3: TGCAGTCCCCTCCAGGGGGCTACCTACGAGCAGTACTTC. The chain is built from TRBV20-1 and TRBJ2-7; TRBD1 aligns across 8 bases. The ends lost 8 bases at V and 2 bases at J; junction bases unmatched: 8. Germline V gene data show CDR1 as DFQATT and CDR2 as SNEGSKA (reference sequence). CDR3 length equals 13 residues.

The V and J genes are TRBV4-3 and TRBJ1-1, with D perhaps matching TRBD1 (5 bases). Trimming took off 1 base at V and 1 base at J, with 10 bases between the two ends. This CDR3 spans 15 amino acids. Germline V gives CDR1 LGHNA, CDR2 YSLEER. The CDR3 region is CASSQVLRENTEAFF. The DNA for the CDR3 is TGCGCCAGCAGCCAAGTTCTCAGGGAGAACACTGAAGCTTTCTTT.

This chain uses TRBV12-3 or TRBV12-4 with TRBJ2-7, with 8 bases that match TRBD2. The trim removed 6 bases at V and 6 bases at J, leaving 16 bases unmatched. CDR3 length equals 16 residues. The CDR3 nucleotides are TGTGCCAGCAGCTCACAAACCGGGACTAGAGGCCGCGAGCAGTACTTC. It yields the protein CASSSQTGTRGREQYF.